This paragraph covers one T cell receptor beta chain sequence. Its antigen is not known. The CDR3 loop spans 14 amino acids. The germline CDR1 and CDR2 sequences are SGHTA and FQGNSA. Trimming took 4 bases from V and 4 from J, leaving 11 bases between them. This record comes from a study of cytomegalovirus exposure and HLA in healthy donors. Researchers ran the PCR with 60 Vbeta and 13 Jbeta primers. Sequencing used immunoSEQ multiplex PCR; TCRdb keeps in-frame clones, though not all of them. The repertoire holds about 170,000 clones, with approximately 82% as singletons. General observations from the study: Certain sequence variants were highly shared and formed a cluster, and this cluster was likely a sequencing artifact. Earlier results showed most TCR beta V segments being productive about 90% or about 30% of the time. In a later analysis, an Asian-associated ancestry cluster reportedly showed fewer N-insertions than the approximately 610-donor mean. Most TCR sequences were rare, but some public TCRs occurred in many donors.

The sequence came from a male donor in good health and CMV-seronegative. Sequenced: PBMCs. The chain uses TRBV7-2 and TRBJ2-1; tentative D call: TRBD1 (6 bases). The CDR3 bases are TGTGCCAGCAGCTCAGGGGTACGATACAATGAGCAGTTCTTC. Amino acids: CASSSGVRYNEQFF.